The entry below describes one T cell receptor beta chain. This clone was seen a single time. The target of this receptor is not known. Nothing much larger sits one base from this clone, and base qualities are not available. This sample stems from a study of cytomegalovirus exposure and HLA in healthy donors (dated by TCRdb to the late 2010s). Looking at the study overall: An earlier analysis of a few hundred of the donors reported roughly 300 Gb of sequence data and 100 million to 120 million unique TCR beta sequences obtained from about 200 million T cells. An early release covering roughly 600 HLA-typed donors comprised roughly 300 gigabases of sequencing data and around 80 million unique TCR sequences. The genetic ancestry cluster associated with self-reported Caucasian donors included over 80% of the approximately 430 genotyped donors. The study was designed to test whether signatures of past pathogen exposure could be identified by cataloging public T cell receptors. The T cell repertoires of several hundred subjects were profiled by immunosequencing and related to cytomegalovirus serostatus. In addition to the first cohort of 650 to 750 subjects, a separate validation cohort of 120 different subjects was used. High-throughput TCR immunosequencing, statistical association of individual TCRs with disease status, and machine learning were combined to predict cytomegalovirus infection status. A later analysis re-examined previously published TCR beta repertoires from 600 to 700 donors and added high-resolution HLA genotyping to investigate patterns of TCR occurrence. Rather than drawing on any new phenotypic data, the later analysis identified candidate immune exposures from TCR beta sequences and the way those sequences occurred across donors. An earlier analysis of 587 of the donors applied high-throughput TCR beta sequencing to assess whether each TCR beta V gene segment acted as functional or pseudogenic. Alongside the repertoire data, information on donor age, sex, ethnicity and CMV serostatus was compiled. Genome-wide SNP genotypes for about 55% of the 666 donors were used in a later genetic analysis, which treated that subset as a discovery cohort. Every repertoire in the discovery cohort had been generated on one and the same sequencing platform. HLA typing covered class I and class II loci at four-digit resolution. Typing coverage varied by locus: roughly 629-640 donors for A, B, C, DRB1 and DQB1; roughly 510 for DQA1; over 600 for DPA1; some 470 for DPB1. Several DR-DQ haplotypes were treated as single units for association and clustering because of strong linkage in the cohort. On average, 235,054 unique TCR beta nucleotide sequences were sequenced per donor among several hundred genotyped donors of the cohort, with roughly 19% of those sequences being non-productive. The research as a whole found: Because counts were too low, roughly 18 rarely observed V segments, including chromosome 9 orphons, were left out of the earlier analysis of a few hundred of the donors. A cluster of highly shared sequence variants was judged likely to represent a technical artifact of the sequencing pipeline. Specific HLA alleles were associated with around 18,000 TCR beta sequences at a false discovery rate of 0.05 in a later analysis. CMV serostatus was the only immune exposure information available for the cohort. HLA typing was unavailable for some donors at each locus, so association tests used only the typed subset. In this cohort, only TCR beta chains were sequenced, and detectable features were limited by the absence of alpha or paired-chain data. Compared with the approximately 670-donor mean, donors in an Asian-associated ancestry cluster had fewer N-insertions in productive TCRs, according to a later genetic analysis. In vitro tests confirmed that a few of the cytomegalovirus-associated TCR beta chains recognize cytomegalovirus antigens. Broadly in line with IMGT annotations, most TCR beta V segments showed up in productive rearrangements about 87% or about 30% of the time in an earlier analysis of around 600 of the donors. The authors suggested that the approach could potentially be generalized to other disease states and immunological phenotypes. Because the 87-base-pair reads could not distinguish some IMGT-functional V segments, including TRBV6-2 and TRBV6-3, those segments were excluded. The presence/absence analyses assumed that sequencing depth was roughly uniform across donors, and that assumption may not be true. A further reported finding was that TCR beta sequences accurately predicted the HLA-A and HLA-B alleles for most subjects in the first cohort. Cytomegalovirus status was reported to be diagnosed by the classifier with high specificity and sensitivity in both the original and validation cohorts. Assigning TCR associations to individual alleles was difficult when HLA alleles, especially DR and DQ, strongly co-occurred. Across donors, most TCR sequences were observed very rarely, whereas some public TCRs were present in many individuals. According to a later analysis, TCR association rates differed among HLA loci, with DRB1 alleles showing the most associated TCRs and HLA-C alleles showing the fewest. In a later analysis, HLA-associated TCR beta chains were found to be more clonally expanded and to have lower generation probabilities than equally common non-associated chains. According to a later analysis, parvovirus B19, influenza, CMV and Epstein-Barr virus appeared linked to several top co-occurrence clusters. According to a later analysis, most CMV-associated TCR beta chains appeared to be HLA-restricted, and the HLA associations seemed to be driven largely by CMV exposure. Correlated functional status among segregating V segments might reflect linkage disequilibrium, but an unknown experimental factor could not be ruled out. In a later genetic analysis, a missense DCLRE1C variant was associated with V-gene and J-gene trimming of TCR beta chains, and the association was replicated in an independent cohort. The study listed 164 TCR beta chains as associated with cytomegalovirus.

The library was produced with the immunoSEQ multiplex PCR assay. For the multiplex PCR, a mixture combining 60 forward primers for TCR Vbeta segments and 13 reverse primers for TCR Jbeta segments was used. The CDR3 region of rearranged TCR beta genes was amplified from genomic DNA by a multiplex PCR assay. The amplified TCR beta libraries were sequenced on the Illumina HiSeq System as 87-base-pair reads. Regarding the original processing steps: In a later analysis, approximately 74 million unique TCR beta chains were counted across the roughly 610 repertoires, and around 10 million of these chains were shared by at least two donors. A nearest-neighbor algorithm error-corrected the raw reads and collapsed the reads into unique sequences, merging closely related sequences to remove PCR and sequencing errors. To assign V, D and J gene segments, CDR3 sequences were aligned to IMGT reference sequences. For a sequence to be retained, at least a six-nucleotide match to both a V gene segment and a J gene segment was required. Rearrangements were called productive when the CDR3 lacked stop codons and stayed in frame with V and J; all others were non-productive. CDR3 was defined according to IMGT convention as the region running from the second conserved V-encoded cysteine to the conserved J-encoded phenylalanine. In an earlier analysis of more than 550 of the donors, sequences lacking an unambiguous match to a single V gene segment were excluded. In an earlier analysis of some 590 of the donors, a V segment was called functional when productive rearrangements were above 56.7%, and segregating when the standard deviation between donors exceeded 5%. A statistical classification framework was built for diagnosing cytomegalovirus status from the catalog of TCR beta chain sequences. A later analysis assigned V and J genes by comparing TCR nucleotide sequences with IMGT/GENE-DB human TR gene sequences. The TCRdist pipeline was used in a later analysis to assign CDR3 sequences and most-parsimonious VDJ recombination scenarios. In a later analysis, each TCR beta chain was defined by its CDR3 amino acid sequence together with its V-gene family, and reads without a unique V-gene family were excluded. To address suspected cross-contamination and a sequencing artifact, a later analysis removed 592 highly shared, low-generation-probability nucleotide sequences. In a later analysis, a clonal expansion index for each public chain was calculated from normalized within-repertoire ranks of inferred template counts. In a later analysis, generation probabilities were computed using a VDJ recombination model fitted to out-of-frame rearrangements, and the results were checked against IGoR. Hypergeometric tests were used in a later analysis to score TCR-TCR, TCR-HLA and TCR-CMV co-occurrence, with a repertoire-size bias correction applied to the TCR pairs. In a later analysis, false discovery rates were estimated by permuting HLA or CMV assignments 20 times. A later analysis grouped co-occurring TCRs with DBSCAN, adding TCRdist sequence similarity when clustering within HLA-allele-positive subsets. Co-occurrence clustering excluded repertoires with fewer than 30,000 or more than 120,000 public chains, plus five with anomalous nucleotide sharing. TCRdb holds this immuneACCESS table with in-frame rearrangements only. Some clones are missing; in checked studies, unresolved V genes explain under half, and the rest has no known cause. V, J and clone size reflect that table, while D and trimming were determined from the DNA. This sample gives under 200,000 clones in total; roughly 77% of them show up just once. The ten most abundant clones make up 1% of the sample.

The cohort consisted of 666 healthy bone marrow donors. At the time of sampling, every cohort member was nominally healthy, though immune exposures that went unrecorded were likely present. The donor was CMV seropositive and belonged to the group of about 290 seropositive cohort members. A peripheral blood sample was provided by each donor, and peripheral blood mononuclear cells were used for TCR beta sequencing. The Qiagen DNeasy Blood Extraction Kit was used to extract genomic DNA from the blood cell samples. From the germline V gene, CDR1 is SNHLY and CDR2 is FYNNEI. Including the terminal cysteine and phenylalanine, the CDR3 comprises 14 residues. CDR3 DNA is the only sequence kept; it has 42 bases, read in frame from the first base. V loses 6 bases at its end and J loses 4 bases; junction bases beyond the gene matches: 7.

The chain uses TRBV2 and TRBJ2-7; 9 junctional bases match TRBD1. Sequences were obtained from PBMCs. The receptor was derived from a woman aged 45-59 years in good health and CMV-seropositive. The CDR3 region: CASRAGQGRYEQYF. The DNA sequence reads TGTGCCAGCAGGGCCGGACAGGGGAGGTACGAGCAGTACTTC.